This T cell receptor beta chain was captured by sequencing in a study of CD8 T cells in Susac syndrome. General study findings and limits: A relatively small number of individuals underwent TCR sequencing and HLA analysis.

RNA was extracted with the RNeasy kit, and a quantity of roughly 0.5 to 1 ug was reverse transcribed using random hexamers. An immunoSEQ multiplex PCR generated amplified TCR beta CDR3 products spanning 54 Vbeta and 13 Jbeta. TCRdb re-called the immunoSEQ multiplex PCR reads through MiXCR, storing one row per CDR3 protein. The table has around 190,000 distinct CDR3 sequences, 85% to 95% seen once. CD8+ and CD4+ T cells taken from blood had their TCR beta sequenced. The controls were healthy donors who were matched for age and sex. Comments on this clonotype: Its antigen is not known.

This TCR came from a human donor in good health. Sample: CD4+ T cells from PBMCs.

The CDR3 DNA reads as TGTGCCAGCAGCCCAACAGGGGGACGAGAAGAAAAACTGTTTTTT. Its translation: CASSPTGGREEKLFF. The chain uses TRBV7-3 and TRBJ1-4, with 8 positions matching TRBD1. The CDR3 loop spans 15 amino acids. The germline V gene has CDR1 SGHTA and CDR2 FQGTGA. Trimming took 5 bases from V and 8 from J; bases not matched to a gene: 10.